This T cell receptor (beta chain) emerged from a study of tumor-infiltrating lymphocytes in localized non-small cell lung cancer. Background on the study: Resected tumor was paired with non-adjacent uninvolved lung from the same patient.

TCRdb keeps only in-frame clones here, not all; method: immunoSEQ multiplex PCR. The repertoire holds about 14,000 clones, with under 80% as singletons. Findings and limits, study-wide: TCRbeta sequencing showed higher T cell infiltration in tumors than uninvolved lung.

The CDR3 contains 18 residues. Unmatched junction bases numbered 10, after V lost 4 bases and J lost 0 bases. Germline V gene sequence: CDR1 SGHNT, CDR2 YYREEE (reference sequence). With respect to this clone: Its specificity is not known.

The sequenced material came from lung tumor tissue. The origin of this receptor is a human donor with non-small cell lung cancer. The chain recombines TRBV5-4 with TRBJ2-6, with TRBD1 matching over 7 bases. In nucleotides, the CDR3 is TGTGCCAGCAGCCCGTCTAAACAGGGGCTCTCTGGGGCCAACGTCCTGACTTTC. Translating gives CASSPSKQGLSGANVLTF.